This T cell receptor beta chain originates from a study of OX40 agonist ivuxolimab in advanced cancers. Study findings and constraints: Antigen specificity was not determined for the expanded peripheral T cells.

TCRdb's copy holds only in-frame clones and misses some; the assay was immunoSEQ multiplex PCR. The sample holds about 80,000 clones; nearly 95% are singletons and the top ten take 11%. Germline V lookup: CDR1 SEHNR, CDR2 FQNEAQ (reference sequence). This CDR3 is 14 amino acids long. Trimming left V 3 bases short and J 9 bases short, with 18 bases between. About this clone itself: Its specificity is unknown.

J is TRBJ2-7 and V is TRBV7-9; TRBD1 is a possible D gene (6 bases). The TCR was taken from an adult with an advanced solid tumor such as melanoma, head and neck, liver or kidney cancer. Here the sequenced sample was CD4+ or CD8+ T cells sorted from blood, taken in a trial of the OX40 agonist ivuxolimab. This CDR3 is CASSLGQGLTAQYF. CDR3 coding DNA: TGTGCCAGCAGCTTGGGGCAGGGGTTGACGGCGCAGTACTTC.